This T cell receptor beta chain was profiled in a study of human T cells and chemical hapten exposure. This clonotype has a count of ten or more. Via MiXCR, TCRdb re-called the RACE reads, giving one row per CDR3 protein. Among around 60,000 distinct CDR3 sequences listed, around 7% were seen once. The CDR3 has 12 amino acids. Per the germline V gene, CDR1 is LGHDT and CDR2 is YNNKEL (reference sequence). The V and J ends lost 4 bases and 2 bases respectively, with 5 bases between them. The time point was: pre-sensitization, week 0. The treatment here: therapeutic diphenylcyclopropenone sensitization with weekly scalp DPC.

The sample here was whole blood, taken in connection with sensitization to the hapten diphenylcyclopropenone (DPC). The genes are TRBV3-1 and TRBJ1-2; D might be TRBD1 (5 bases). This clonotype originated in a woman aged 25 to 39 with alopecia areata. Some clones in this sample may be carry-over from other donors' samples. Here the CDR3 DNA reads TGTGCCAGCAGCCGACAGAACTATGGCTACACCTTC. Amino acid sequence: CASSRQNYGYTF. The whole variable domain, filled in from reference TRBV3-1 and TRBJ1-2, reads DTAVSQTPKYLVTQMGNDKSIKCEQNLGHDTMYWYKQDSKKFLKIMFSYNNKELIINETVPNRFSPKSPDKAHLNLHINSLELGDSAVYFCASSRQNYGYTFGSGTRLTVV.